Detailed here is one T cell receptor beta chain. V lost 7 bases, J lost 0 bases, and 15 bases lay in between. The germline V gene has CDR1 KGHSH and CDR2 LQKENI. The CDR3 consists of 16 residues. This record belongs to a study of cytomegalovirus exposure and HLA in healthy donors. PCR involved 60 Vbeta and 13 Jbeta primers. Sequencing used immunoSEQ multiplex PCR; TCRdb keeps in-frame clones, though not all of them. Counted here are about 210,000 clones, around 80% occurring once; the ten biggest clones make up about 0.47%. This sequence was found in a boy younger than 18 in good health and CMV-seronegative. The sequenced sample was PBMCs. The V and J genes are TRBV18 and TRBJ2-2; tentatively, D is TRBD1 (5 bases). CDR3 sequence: CASLRGRTTNTGELFF. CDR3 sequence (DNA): TGTGCCAGCTTAAGGGGTCGGACAACGAACACCGGGGAGCTGTTTTTT.